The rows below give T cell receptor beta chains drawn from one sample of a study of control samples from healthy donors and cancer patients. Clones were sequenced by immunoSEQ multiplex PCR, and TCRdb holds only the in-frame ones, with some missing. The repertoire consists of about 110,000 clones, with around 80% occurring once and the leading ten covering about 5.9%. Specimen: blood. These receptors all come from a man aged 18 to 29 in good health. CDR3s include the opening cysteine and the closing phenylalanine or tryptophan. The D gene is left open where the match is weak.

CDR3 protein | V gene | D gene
CASSPWGTGLDLNYGYTF | TRBV4-2 | .
CASSQVPGGNSPLHF | TRBV4-1 | TRBD1
CASSQGPLAGSYEQYF | TRBV4-3 | TRBD2
CASSLVAGVRETQYF | TRBV7-2 | TRBD2
CASVDWGTMNTEAFF | TRBV28 | .
CASTQHRAYEQYF | TRBV6-5 | .
CASSPGYGYTF | TRBV3-1/TRBV3-2 | .
CASSGFEEYGYTF | TRBV25-1 | .
CASSPGAHRTEAFF | TRBV13 | .
CASSLGLSSPLHF | TRBV6-5 | .
CASSFYGNNSPLHF | TRBV5-6 | .
CASSEAWTGNTEAFF | TRBV28 | TRBD1
CASSPTGGVYDGYTF | TRBV4-1 | TRBD1
CASSEAPSSGNTIYF | TRBV25-1 | .
CATSDLEVGGAQYF | TRBV24-1 | .
CASSAARDRASTIYQPQHF | TRBV2 | TRBD1
CASSRRQSVANEKLFF | TRBV7-6 | .
CASSISGPSYNEQFF | TRBV19 | TRBD2
CASSSRTIGELFF | TRBV5-1 | .
CATRQGYRGFYTDTQYF | TRBV27 | TRBD1
CASSYISNTGELFF | TRBV2 | .
CASSPTGLSNQPQHF | TRBV6-4 | .
CASSLEGLAGASTDTQYF | TRBV3-1/TRBV3-2 | TRBD2
CAWSLGTGEGYTF | TRBV30 | TRBD1
CASSSGFGETQYF | TRBV11-3 | .
CASSRTGVLTEAFF | TRBV13 | TRBD1
CARKSGLNTEAFF | TRBV5-3 | .
CASSSSGTGYYYGYTF | TRBV5-5 | TRBD1
CAWLTVGSGNTIYF | TRBV30 | .